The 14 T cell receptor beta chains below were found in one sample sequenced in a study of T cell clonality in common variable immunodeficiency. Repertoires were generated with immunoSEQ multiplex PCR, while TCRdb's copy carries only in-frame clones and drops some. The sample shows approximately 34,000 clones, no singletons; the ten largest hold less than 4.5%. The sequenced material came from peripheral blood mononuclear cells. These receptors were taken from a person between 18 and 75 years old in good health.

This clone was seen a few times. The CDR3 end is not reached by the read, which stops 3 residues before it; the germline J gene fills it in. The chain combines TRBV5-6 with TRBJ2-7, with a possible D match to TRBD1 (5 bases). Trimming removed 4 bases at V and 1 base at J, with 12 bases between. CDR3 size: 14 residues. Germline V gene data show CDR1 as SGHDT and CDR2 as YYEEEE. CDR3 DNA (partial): TGTGCCAGCAGCCCCAGGGTTATTTCCTACGAG. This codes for CASSPRVISYE. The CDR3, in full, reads CASSPRVISYEQYF. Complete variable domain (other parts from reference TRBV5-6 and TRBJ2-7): DAGVTQSPTHLIKTRGQQVTLRCSPKSGHDTVSWYQQALGQGPQFIFQYYEEEERQRGNFPDRFSGHQFPNYSSELNVNALLLGDSALYLCASSPRVISYEQYFGPGTRLTVT.

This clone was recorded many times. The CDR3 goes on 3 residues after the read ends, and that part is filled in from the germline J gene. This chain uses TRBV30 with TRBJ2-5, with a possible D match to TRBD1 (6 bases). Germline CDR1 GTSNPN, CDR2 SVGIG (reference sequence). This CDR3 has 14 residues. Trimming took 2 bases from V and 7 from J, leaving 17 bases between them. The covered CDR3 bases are TGTGCCTGGAGTCGGGTAACAGGGAAAGGGACC. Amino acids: CAWSRVTGKGT. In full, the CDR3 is CAWSRVTGKGTQYF.

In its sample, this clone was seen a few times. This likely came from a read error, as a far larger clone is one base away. The covered CDR3 bases are TGCGGTGCGAAGGCCACTCCGACAGGGCCTGTGTATGGC. It yields the protein CGAKATPTGPVYG. The entire CDR3 protein is CGAKATPTGPVYGYTF. V usage is TRBV20-1 and J usage is TRBJ1-2; 7 nucleotides match TRBD1. Read sequence stops 3 residues before the CDR3 end, and the germline J gene provides the missing end. Looked up from germline, CDR1 is DFQATT and CDR2 is SNEGSKA (reference sequence). The CDR3 loop spans 16 amino acids.

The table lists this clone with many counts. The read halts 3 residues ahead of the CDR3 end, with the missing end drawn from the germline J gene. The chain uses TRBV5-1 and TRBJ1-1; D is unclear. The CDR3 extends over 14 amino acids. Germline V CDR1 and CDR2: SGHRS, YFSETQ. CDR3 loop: CASAWQDFFEKAFF. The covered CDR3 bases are TGCGCCAGCGCGTGGCAGGATTTCTTTGAAAAA.

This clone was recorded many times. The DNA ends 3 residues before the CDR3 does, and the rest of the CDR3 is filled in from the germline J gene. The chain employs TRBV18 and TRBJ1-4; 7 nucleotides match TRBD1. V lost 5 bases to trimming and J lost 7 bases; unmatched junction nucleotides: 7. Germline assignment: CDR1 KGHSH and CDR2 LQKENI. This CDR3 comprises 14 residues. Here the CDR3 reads CASSSRDRFEKLFF. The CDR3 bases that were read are TGTGCCAGCTCAAGCCGGGACAGATTTGAAAAA.

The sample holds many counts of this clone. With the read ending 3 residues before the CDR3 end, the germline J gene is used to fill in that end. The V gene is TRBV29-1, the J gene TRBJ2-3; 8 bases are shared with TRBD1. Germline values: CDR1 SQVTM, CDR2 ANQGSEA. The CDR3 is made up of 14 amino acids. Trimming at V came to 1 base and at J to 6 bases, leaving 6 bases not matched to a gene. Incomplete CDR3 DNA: TGCAGCGTTGAAGTACAGGGGGATATTGATACG. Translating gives CSVEVQGDIDT. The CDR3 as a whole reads CSVEVQGDIDTQYF.

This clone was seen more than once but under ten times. The sequenced CDR3 bases are TGTGCCAGCAGCTTAACCCGGGGAACGGAGACC. Its protein product is CASSLTRGTET. The full CDR3 reads CASSLTRGTETQYF. This sequence joins TRBV7-2 and TRBJ2-5, with TRBD2 as a possible D gene (5 bases). The read terminates 3 residues before the CDR3 end, so the remaining end is supplied by the germline J gene. The CDR3 runs 14 residues. Trimming cost V 2 bases and J 5 bases, with 12 bases left between them. Germline lookup yields CDR1 SGHTA and CDR2 FQGNSA.

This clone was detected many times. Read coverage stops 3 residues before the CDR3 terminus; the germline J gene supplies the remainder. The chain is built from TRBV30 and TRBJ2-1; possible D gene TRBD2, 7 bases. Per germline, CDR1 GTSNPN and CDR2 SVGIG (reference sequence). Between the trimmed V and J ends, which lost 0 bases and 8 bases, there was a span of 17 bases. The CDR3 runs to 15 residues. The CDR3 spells CAWSVSGGPFHEQFF. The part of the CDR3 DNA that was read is TGTGCCTGGAGTGTGTCGGGGGGCCCATTTCATGAG. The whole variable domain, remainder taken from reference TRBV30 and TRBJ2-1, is SQTIHQWPATLVQPVGSPLSLECTVEGTSNPNLYWYRQAAGRGLQLLFYSVGIGQISSEVPQNLSASRPQDRQFILSSKKLLLSDSGFYLCAWSVSGGPFHEQFFGPGTRLTVL.

CDR3 DNA, as far as it was read: TGTGCCAGCAGCTTAGGGGGCATGACTGAA. Protein sequence: CASSLGGMTE. The full CDR3 protein reads CASSLGGMTEAFF. This chain links TRBV7-9 with TRBJ1-1; possibly TRBD1 for D (5 bases). The sequence runs out 3 residues before the end of the CDR3; the remainder is reconstructed from the germline J gene. CDR1 and CDR2 from the germline V gene are SEHNR and FQNEAQ (reference sequence). CDR3 length equals 13 residues. V was pared by 1 base and J by 5 bases, with 8 bases between. The variable domain in full, completed from reference TRBV7-9 and TRBJ1-1, reads DTGVSQNPRHKITKRGQNVTFRCDPISEHNRLYWYRQTLGQGPEFLTYFQNEAQLEKSRLLSDRFSAERPKGSFSTLEIQRTEQGDSAMYLCASSLGGMTEAFFGQGTRLTVV.

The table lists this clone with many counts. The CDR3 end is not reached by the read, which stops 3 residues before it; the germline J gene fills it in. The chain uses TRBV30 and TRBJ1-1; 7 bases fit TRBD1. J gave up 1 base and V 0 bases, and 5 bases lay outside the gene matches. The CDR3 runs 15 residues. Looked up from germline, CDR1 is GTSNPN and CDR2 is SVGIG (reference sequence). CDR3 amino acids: CAWSVMGQRNTEAFF. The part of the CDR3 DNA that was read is TGTGCCTGGAGTGTAATGGGACAGCGGAACACTGAA.

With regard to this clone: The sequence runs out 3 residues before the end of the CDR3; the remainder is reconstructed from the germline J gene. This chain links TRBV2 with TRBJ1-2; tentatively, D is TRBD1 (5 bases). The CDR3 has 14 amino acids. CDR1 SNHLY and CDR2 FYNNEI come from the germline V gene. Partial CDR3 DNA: TGTGCCAGCAGTGAGGCGACGGGGGATGGAGAC. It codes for CASSEATGDGD. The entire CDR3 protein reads CASSEATGDGDYTF.

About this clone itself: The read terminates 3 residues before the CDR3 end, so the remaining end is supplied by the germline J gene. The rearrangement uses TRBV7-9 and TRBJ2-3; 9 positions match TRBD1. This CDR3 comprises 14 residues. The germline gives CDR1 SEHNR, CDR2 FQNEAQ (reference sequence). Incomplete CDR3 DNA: TGTGCCAGCAGCCCGGACAGGGGCAATCAGCCG. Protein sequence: CASSPDRGNQP. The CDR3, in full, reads CASSPDRGNQPQYF.

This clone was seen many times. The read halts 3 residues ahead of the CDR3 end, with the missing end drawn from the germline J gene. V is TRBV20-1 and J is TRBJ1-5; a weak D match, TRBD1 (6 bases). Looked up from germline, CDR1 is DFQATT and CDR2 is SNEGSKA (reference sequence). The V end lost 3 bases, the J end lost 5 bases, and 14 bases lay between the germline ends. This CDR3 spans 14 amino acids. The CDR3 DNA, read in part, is TGCAGTGCTAGGAGCCTATCAGGGGATCAGCCC. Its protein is CSARSLSGDQP. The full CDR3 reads CSARSLSGDQPQHF.

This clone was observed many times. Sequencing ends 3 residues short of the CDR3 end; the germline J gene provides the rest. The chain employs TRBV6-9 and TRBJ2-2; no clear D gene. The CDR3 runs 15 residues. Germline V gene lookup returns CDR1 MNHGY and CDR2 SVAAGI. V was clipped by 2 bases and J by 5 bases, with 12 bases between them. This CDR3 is CASSYRLKGTGELFF. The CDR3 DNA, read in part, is TGTGCCAGCAGTTATCGATTGAAGGGTACCGGGGAG.